Listed below are T cell receptor beta chains from one sample, sequenced in a study of T cell clonotyping in hematopoietic cell transplantation. TCRdb keeps only in-frame clones here, not all; method: immunoSEQ multiplex PCR. The sample includes under 45,000 clones, roughly 95% seen only once; the top ten take about 1.5%. The sequencing used peripheral blood mononuclear cells, collected before stem cell transplant. The receptors derive from a man aged 40-49 years with chronic myeloid leukemia. Some clones in this sample may be carry-over from other donors' samples. Each CDR3 is given with its conserved first and last residue. The order of the fields is J gene, clone size, V gene, CDR3 protein. Part of the rows lack a size; the others show once, few, many or a class for expanded clones.

TRBJ2-7 | NA | TRBV5-5 | CASSLELSYEQYF
TRBJ1-1 | NA | TRBV27 | CASSPSAGMNTEAFF
TRBJ1-6 | few | TRBV5-1 | CASSLGTVSSPLHF
TRBJ1-1 | NA | TRBV19 | CATRDDWNTEAFF
TRBJ1-2 | NA | TRBV6-1 | CASRAPDYYGYTF
TRBJ1-2 | NA | TRBV28 | CASSLAASGGANYGYTF
TRBJ1-5 | NA | TRBV4-3 | CASSQEGATNQPQHF
TRBJ1-3 | once | TRBV14 | CASSQQGARGNTIYF
TRBJ2-7 | few | TRBV30 | CAWIGQDSYEQYF
TRBJ1-2 | NA | TRBV4-3 | CASSQDRVQGHGYTF
TRBJ2-2 | NA | TRBV7-2 | CASSLAGFDTGELFF
TRBJ1-1 | NA | TRBV29-1 | CSVEGTAVYREAFF
TRBJ1-1 | NA | TRBV2 | CASTGSYTEAFF
TRBJ2-2 | NA | TRBV30 | CAWSVQGPGWLFF
TRBJ1-5 | NA | TRBV28 | CASSPGSNQPQHF
TRBJ2-2 | NA | TRBV10-3 | CAISRTNTGELFF
TRBJ1-1 | NA | TRBV30 | CAWSKDSLNTEAFF
TRBJ2-4 | NA | TRBV23-1 | CASSQCSDLAKNIQYF
TRBJ2-7 | NA | TRBV5-4 | CASSLWVGPYEQYF
TRBJ1-2 | NA | TRBV11-3 | CASSLDYRDYGYTF
TRBJ1-2 | NA | TRBV11-1 | CAVGTGGRGYTF
TRBJ1-1 | NA | TRBV7-2 | CASSLGQGQGNTEAFF
TRBJ1-5 | NA | TRBV28 | CASSLWGQGNQPQHF
TRBJ2-7 | NA | TRBV13 | CASSLGQGTEEQYF
TRBJ1-5 | NA | TRBV19 | CASRVDSSNQPQHF
TRBJ2-7 | NA | TRBV7-3 | CASPLCGKDSYEQYF
TRBJ1-1 | NA | TRBV10-3 | CAISVSRGNTEAFF
TRBJ1-2 | once | TRBV4-1 | CASSQDLFPGLNYGYTF
TRBJ2-3 | NA | TRBV7-2 | CASSHLGGGAADTQYF
TRBJ2-7 | NA | TRBV5-5 | CASKPLSGKDEQYF
TRBJ2-3 | NA | TRBV20-1 | CSASVEAQYF
TRBJ1-1 | NA | TRBV14 | CASSPRRGNTEAFF
TRBJ2-5 | NA | TRBV29-1 | CSVEWDRGPWETQYF